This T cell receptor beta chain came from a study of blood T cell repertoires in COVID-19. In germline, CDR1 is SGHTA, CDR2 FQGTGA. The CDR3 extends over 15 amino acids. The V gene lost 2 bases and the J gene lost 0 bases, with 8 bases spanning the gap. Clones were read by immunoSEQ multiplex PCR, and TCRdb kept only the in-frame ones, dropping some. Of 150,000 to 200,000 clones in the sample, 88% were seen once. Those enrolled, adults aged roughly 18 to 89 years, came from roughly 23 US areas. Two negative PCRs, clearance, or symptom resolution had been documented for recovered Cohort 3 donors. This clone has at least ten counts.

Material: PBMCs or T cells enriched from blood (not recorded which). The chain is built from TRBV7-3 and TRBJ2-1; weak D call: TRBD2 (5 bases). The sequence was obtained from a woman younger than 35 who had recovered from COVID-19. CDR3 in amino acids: CASSLLGSSYNEQFF. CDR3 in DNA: TGTGCCAGCAGCTTATTGGGGAGCTCCTACAATGAGCAGTTCTTC.